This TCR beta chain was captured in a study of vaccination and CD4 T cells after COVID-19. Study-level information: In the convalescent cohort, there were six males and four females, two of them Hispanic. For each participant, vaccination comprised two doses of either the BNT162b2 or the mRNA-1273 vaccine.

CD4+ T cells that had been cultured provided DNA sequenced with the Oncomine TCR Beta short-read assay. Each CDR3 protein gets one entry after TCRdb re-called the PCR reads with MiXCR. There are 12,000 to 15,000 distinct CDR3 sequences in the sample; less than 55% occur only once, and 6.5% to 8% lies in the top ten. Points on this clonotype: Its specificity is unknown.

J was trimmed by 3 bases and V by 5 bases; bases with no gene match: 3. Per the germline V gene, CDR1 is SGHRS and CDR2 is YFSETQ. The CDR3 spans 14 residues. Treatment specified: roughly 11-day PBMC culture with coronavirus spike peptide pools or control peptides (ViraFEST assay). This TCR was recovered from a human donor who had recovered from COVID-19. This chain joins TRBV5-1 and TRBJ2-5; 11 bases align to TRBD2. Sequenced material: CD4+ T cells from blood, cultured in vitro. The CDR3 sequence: CASSWGLAEETQYF. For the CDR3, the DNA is TGCGCCAGCAGTTGGGGACTAGCGGAAGAGACCCAGTACTTC.